This T cell receptor beta chain comes out of a study of T cell responses to AZD1222 COVID-19 vaccine. The table came from immunoSEQ multiplex PCR; TCRdb's copy has only in-frame clones and leaves some out. Seen here are about 120,000 clones, about 88% observed once, and the top ten hold under 3%. There are 16 residues in the CDR3. V lost 0 bases and J 2 bases, leaving 11 bases between the germline ends. Germline V lookup: CDR1 SGHRS, CDR2 YFSETQ. The sequence was collected from an adult who received the AZD1222 COVID-19 vaccine. The chain couples TRBV5-1 to TRBJ2-2; D remains ambiguous. The sample here was peripheral blood, taken 28 days after the second AZD1222 dose. For the CDR3, the DNA is TGCGCCAGCAGCTTGGGCCACAGCCTCAACACCGGGGAGCTGTTTTTT. Translated: CASSLGHSLNTGELFF.